Shown below are 29 T cell receptor beta chains from a single sample sequenced in a study of PD-1 blockade in classical Hodgkin lymphoma. All patients relapsed after autologous stem cell transplantation, and brentuximab vedotin exposure varied. Generated by immunoSEQ multiplex PCR, the TCRdb table keeps only in-frame clones and is missing some. The top ten hold 14% to 15% of the sample, which has around 66,000 clones, around 89% seen once. The sequencing here drew on peripheral blood mononuclear cells (PBMCs), taken at baseline. All receptors derive from a human donor with classical Hodgkin lymphoma.

V gene TRBV10-1 combines with J gene TRBJ2-1; no reliable D call. Trimming took 10 bases from V and 4 from J, leaving 20 bases between them. Germline lookup yields CDR1 WNHNN and CDR2 SYGVQD (reference sequence). This CDR3 contains 15 residues. The CDR3 is CANPDRAESYNEQFF. CDR3 coding DNA: TGCGCCAACCCAGATAGGGCGGAGTCTTACAATGAGCAGTTCTTC.

This clone was counted once. The V call is TRBV7-3, the J call TRBJ2-3; either TRBD1 or TRBD2 may supply D (6 bases each). The germline gives CDR1 SGHTA, CDR2 FQGTGA. V was trimmed by 3 bases and J by 3 bases, leaving 16 bases between them. The CDR3 is 16 residues long. The CDR3 here is CASSLMQGGTTDTQYF. In nucleotides, the CDR3 is TGTGCCAGCAGCTTGATGCAAGGGGGGACTACAGATACGCAGTATTTT.

This chain joins TRBV2 and TRBJ2-5; D is ambiguous. V lost 0 bases, J lost 3 bases, and 5 bases lay in between. The CDR3 runs to 13 residues. Germline CDR1 reads SNHLY; CDR2 reads FYNNEI. CDR3 nucleotide sequence: TGTGCCAGCAGTGAAGCTGGGGAAGAGACCCAGTACTTC. This sequence encodes CASSEAGEETQYF.

This chain uses TRBV11-2 with TRBJ2-3; 7 bases are a match to TRBD1. The V gene end was trimmed by 1 base and the J gene end by 7 bases; junction bases not matched to a gene: 11. The CDR3 runs 16 residues. CDR1 is SGHAT, CDR2 FQNNGV, per germline. CDR3 loop: CASSLGGRGYRNTQYF. DNA for the CDR3: TGTGCCAGCAGCTTAGGAGGCAGGGGGTATCGTAATACGCAGTATTTT.

The rearrangement links TRBV2 to TRBJ1-1; D is undetermined. Germline V gives CDR1 SNHLY, CDR2 FYNNEI. CDR3 length: 14 residues. The V gene lost 3 bases and the J gene lost 6 bases, with 14 bases spanning the gap. The CDR3 coding sequence is TGTGCCAGCAGTGAGGAGGGTTCGGGAGCTGAAGCTTTCTTT. Encoded protein: CASSEEGSGAEAFF.

The chain employs TRBV27 and TRBJ1-4; 8 bases line up with TRBD1. CDR1 is MNHEY and CDR2 is SMNVEV in the germline V gene (reference sequence). The CDR3 is made up of 14 amino acids. J gave up 8 bases and V 6 bases, and 8 bases lay outside the gene matches. This CDR3 reads CASRIQGAEEKLFF. The CDR3 DNA sequence: TGTGCCAGCAGAATCCAGGGGGCTGAGGAAAAACTGTTTTTT. The whole variable domain, filled in from reference TRBV27 and TRBJ1-4, reads EAQVTQNPRYLITVTGKKLTVTCSQNMNHEYMSWYRQDPGLGLRQIYYSMNVEVTDKGDVPEGYKVSRKEKRNFPLILESPSPNQTSLYFCASRIQGAEEKLFFGSGTQLSVL.

This clone was seen more than once but under ten times. The chain combines TRBV18 with TRBJ2-2; the D gene is possibly TRBD1 (5 bases). In germline, CDR1 is KGHSH, CDR2 LQKENI. The CDR3 is 14 residues long. Trimming took 2 bases from V and 7 from J, leaving 11 bases between them. Written as DNA, the CDR3 is TGTGCCAGCTCACCAAAGGGGTCTAGCGGGGAGCTGTTTTTT. Protein product: CASSPKGSSGELFF.

V usage is TRBV4-1 and J usage is TRBJ2-7; TRBD2 matches 7 bases. The germline V gene has CDR1 MGHRA and CDR2 YSYEKL. V was clipped by 4 bases and J by 7 bases; unmatched bases: 10. This CDR3 has 14 residues. The CDR3 protein is CASSLLSLGGEQYF. CDR3 coding DNA: TGCGCCAGCAGCCTACTTTCCTTGGGGGGGGAGCAGTACTTC.

V gene TRBV2 combines with J gene TRBJ1-2; no reliable D call. CDR1 and CDR2 from the germline V gene are SNHLY and FYNNEI. V was shortened by 3 bases and J by 0 bases, with 11 bases between the two germline ends. The CDR3 totals 15 residues. DNA for the CDR3: TGTGCCAGCAGTGAGGAGGACGGCGCTAACTATGGCTACACCTTC. It is translated as CASSEEDGANYGYTF. Complete variable domain (other parts from reference TRBV2 and TRBJ1-2): EPEVTQTPSHQVTQMGQEVILRCVPISNHLYFYWYRQILGQKVEFLVSFYNNEISEKSEIFDDQFSVERPDGSNFTLKIRSTKLEDSAMYFCASSEEDGANYGYTFGSGTRLTVV.

The chain uses TRBV15 and TRBJ1-5, with D possibly being TRBD1 (6 bases). V was pared by 5 bases and J by 2 bases, with 22 bases between. CDR3 length equals 18 residues. Per the germline V gene, CDR1 is LNHNV and CDR2 is YYDKDF (reference sequence). CDR3 residues: CATSPGRGGPYGNQPQHF. CDR3 DNA sequence: TGTGCCACCAGCCCGGGGCGTGGGGGGCCCTACGGCAATCAGCCCCAGCATTTT.

This clone appeared once. V gene TRBV14 combines with J gene TRBJ1-2; D unresolved. Trimming left V 5 bases short and J 5 bases short, with 15 bases between. CDR3 length: 14 residues. Germline V gene data show CDR1 as SGHDN and CDR2 as FVKESK. CDR3 sequence reads: CASSELTENYGYTF. The CDR3 bases are TGTGCCAGCAGCGAATTAACGGAGAATTATGGCTACACCTTC.

The gene calls are TRBV7-6 and TRBJ1-1, with D hard to call. The CDR3 has 14 residues. Trimming took off 1 base at V and 2 bases at J, with 8 bases between the two ends. Germline CDR1 and CDR2: SGHVS and FNYEAQ. The CDR3 protein is CASSLGAGNTEAFF. The CDR3 coding sequence is TGTGCCAGCAGCTTAGGCGCAGGAAACACTGAAGCTTTCTTT.

The chain uses TRBV18 and TRBJ2-7, with D maybe TRBD2 (5 bases). Germline loops: CDR1 KGHSH, CDR2 LQKENI. This CDR3 region has 12 residues. The V end was cut by 6 bases, the J end by 6 bases, with 12 bases between. For the CDR3, the DNA is TGTGCCAGCTCTTTCCGGACTGGCGAGCAGTACTTC. Translated: CASSFRTGEQYF.

The CDR3 sequence: CAWSGTRLAGGYQETQYF. In DNA, the CDR3 is TGTGCCTGGAGTGGTACTAGGCTAGCGGGTGGGTACCAAGAGACCCAGTACTTC. The gene calls are TRBV30 and TRBJ2-5, with 8 bases aligning to TRBD2. V was clipped by 1 base and J by 0 bases; unmatched bases: 13. Germline V gene lookup returns CDR1 GTSNPN and CDR2 SVGIG (reference sequence). CDR3 length: 18 residues.

The CDR3 DNA reads as TGCGCCAGCAGATTCGGACAAGATTACGATGAGCAGTTCTTC. It yields the protein CASRFGQDYDEQFF. V is TRBV5-1 and J is TRBJ2-1; TRBD1 is a possible D gene (5 bases). Trimming left V 5 bases short and J 8 bases short, with 17 bases between. The CDR3 has 14 residues. CDR1 SGHRS and CDR2 YFSETQ come from the germline V gene.

This chain joins TRBV5-1 and TRBJ2-7, with 8 nucleotides matching TRBD1. Germline trimming cut 3 bases from V and 2 bases from J; bases unmatched to any gene: 13. This CDR3 has 17 residues. CDR1 and CDR2 from the germline V gene are SGHRS and YFSETQ. The DNA for the CDR3 is TGCGCCAGCAGCTCATACACCGGCGGGACAGGAGCCTACGAGCAGTACTTC. Protein product: CASSSYTGGTGAYEQYF.

J is TRBJ1-2 and V is TRBV19; TRBD1 matches at 7 bases. The ends lost 8 bases at V and 4 bases at J; junction bases unmatched: 13. Germline-derived CDR1 and CDR2 are LNHDA and SQIVND (reference sequence). CDR3 length: 15 residues. CDR3 in DNA: TGTGCCAGTGCCCCCGGGACAGCTACCCCCTATGGCTACACCTTC. This gives the protein CASAPGTATPYGYTF.

This chain joins TRBV7-6 and TRBJ2-5, with D possibly being TRBD2 (5 bases). The CDR3 has 15 amino acids. Trimming took off 5 bases at V and 3 bases at J, with 16 bases between the two ends. Germline values: CDR1 SGHVS, CDR2 FNYEAQ. Written as DNA, the CDR3 is TGTGCCAGCAGCCACCAACCGGGAACTAAAGAGACCCAGTACTTC. Protein product: CASSHQPGTKETQYF.

The chain employs TRBV27 and TRBJ2-1, with a weak D call TRBD2 (6 bases). The V end was cut by 8 bases, the J end by 6 bases, with 17 bases between. In germline, CDR1 is MNHEY, CDR2 SMNVEV (reference sequence). The length of the CDR3 is 14 residues. In nucleotides, the CDR3 is TGTGCCAGCTCGGGTCGACTAGATTCCAATGAGCAGTTCTTC. Protein sequence: CASSGRLDSNEQFF.

The rearrangement links TRBV19 to TRBJ2-4, with a possible D match to TRBD2 (5 bases). Germline lookup yields CDR1 LNHDA and CDR2 SQIVND (reference sequence). V lost 3 bases to trimming and J lost 0 bases, with 9 bases between them. The CDR3 covers 15 residues. This CDR3 reads CASSIGGLAKNIQYF. CDR3 nucleotides: TGTGCCAGTAGTATCGGAGGACTAGCCAAAAACATTCAGTACTTC.

A single count supports this clone. This chain links TRBV27 with TRBJ2-1; no clear D gene. With 3 bases removed from V and 0 bases from J, the gap between germline ends came to 12 bases. Germline V gene lookup returns CDR1 MNHEY and CDR2 SMNVEV (reference sequence). This CDR3 has 16 amino acids. For the CDR3, the DNA is TGTGCCAGCAGTTTGACCCCGAGAAGCTCCTACAATGAGCAGTTCTTC. Translation gives CASSLTPRSSYNEQFF.

Details on this clone: Other DNA sequences in this specimen translate into the identical CDR3. V usage is TRBV5-1 and J usage is TRBJ1-2, with D uncertain. The CDR3 is 12 residues long. V was clipped by 0 bases and J by 8 bases, with 8 bases between them. CDR1 SGHRS and CDR2 YFSETQ come from the germline V gene. Written as DNA, the CDR3 is TGCGCCAGCAGCTTGGGAGCGGAAGGCTACACCTTC. Amino acid sequence: CASSLGAEGYTF.

Regarding this clone: Other DNA sequences in this sample translate to the same CDR3. This rearrangement joins TRBV5-4 to TRBJ2-1; 10 bases match TRBD2. CDR3 length: 15 amino acids. Germline V gene sequence: CDR1 SGHNT, CDR2 YYREEE (reference sequence). V lost 0 bases and J lost 4; bases outside the gene matches: 1. The CDR3: CASSLGAGGYNEQFF. CDR3 DNA: TGTGCCAGCAGCTTGGGAGCGGGGGGGTACAATGAGCAGTTCTTC.

The chain has TRBV19 and TRBJ2-1, with 11 positions matching TRBD2. This CDR3 has 18 residues. Germline V CDR1 and CDR2: LNHDA, SQIVND (reference sequence). The V and J ends lost 0 bases and 1 base, in that order; junction bases with no gene match: 5. This CDR3 is CASSIERLAGGSYNEQFF. The CDR3 DNA reads as TGTGCCAGTAGTATAGAAAGGCTAGCGGGGGGATCCTACAATGAGCAGTTCTTC. The variable domain in full, completed from reference TRBV19 and TRBJ2-1, reads DGGITQSPKYLFRKEGQNVTLSCEQNLNHDAMYWYRQDPGQGLRLIYYSQIVNDFQKGDIAEGYSVSREKKESFPLTVTSAQKNPTAFYLCASSIERLAGGSYNEQFFGPGTRLTVL.

The chain joins TRBV2 to TRBJ2-7; D gene unclear. Germline V gives CDR1 SNHLY, CDR2 FYNNEI. This CDR3 is 13 amino acids long. V was shortened by 3 bases and J by 1 base, with 7 bases between the two germline ends. CDR3 protein: CASSEEQSYEQYF. The CDR3 DNA reads as TGTGCCAGCAGTGAGGAACAATCCTACGAGCAGTACTTC.

The chain carries TRBV27 and TRBJ1-3; 8 bases align to TRBD1. Germline V gene lookup returns CDR1 MNHEY and CDR2 SMNVEV (reference sequence). After removal of 10 bases from V and 4 bases from J, the junction contained 6 bases not matched to a gene. The CDR3 length is 13 residues. CDR3 nucleotides: TGTGCCACCCCGCAGGGGGCCGGAAACACCATATATTTT. This translates into CATPQGAGNTIYF.

The V call is TRBV6-6, the J call TRBJ2-5; 7 positions agree with TRBD1. Germline CDR1 MNHNY, CDR2 SVGAGI (reference sequence). This CDR3 contains 14 residues. The V and J ends lost 6 bases and 1 base, in that order; junction bases with no gene match: 5. The CDR3: CASSMGTVQETQYF. The CDR3 bases are TGTGCCAGCAGCATGGGGACAGTCCAAGAGACCCAGTACTTC.

The chain links TRBV19 to TRBJ1-1; D is unclear. Trimming removed 6 bases at V and 1 base at J, with 15 bases between. The CDR3 extends over 15 amino acids. Germline V gene sequence: CDR1 LNHDA, CDR2 SQIVND (reference sequence). Written as DNA, the CDR3 is TGTGCCAGTAGAACCCATCAGGTCAAGAACACTGAAGCTTTCTTT. This gives the protein CASRTHQVKNTEAFF.

This chain uses TRBV19 with TRBJ2-3; TRBD1 matches at 9 bases. Unmatched junction bases numbered 8, after V lost 10 bases and J lost 0 bases. The CDR3 loop spans 15 amino acids. The germline gives CDR1 LNHDA, CDR2 SQIVND (reference sequence). CDR3 nucleotide sequence: TGTGCCATCGCGGCCGGACAGGGGAGCACAGATACGCAGTATTTT. This translates into CAIAAGQGSTDTQYF.